The present TCR beta chain was sequenced within a study of shared clonotypes between healthy human individuals. Whole-study findings and limits: The researchers took only blood, and tissue repertoires probably look different. The study found 4.5% to 6% of naive CD4 clonotypes shared across a few donors.

From CD4+ cells came CD45RA+ naive and CD45RA-negative memory subsets. Genomic DNA (from each subset) was split evenly across several immunoSEQ plates. The table came from immunoSEQ multiplex PCR; TCRdb's copy has only in-frame clones and leaves some out. This sample has about 2.3 million clones, with 85% to 95% found just once. The germline V gene encodes CDR1 SGHNT and CDR2 YYREEE (reference sequence). V shed 0 bases, J shed 6 bases, and the junction held 6 bases outside the gene matches. The CDR3 has 15 amino acids. As to this clone: Its antigen is unknown.

The source of this sequence is a man younger than 35 in good health. Some clones in this sample may be carry-over from other donors' samples. The chain carries TRBV5-4 and TRBJ1-1; TRBD1 agrees at 9 bases. Sequenced input: naive CD4+ T cells from PBMCs. The subset: CD45RA+ positively selected. CDR3 amino acids: CASSLVSQGAAEAFF. The CDR3 DNA sequence: TGTGCCAGCAGCTTGGTTTCACAGGGGGCTGCTGAAGCTTTCTTT.